The T cell receptor (beta chain) under discussion was sequenced for a study of T-cell memory formation after mild COVID-19. Study-level background: TCR clusters were mostly donor specific.

Germline CDR1 is MNHNS and CDR2 is SASEGT. With V trimmed by 4 bases and J by 4 bases, 8 bases remained unmatched. The CDR3 has 15 amino acids. In TCRdb, the 5' RACE reads were re-called with MiXCR into one record per CDR3 protein. The sample yields about 540,000 distinct CDR3 sequences, about 20% seen once. Sequencing was carried out using PBMCs or a T cell subset sorted from them (not recorded which). The chain uses TRBV6-1 and TRBJ2-7; 9 bases are a match to TRBD2. This receptor was taken from an adult woman who had mild COVID-19 (a few samples of this study predate the infection). Cell type and time point are not known. Here the CDR3 reads CASSGIAGVKYEQYF. The CDR3 nucleotides are TGTGCCAGCAGTGGTATAGCGGGAGTCAAGTACGAGCAGTACTTC.